This is a list of T cell receptor beta chains from one sample in a study of blood T cell repertoires in COVID-19. Produced via immunoSEQ multiplex PCR; TCRdb's table is partial and in-frame only. This table holds 160,000 or so clones, 82% found once. The sequencing sample was made of PBMCs or T cells enriched from blood (not recorded which). Source of these receptors: a man in his sixties who had recovered from COVID-19. The CDR3 runs from the conserved cysteine through the conserved F or W. Fields, in order: V gene, clone size, J gene, D gene, CDR3 DNA, CDR3 protein. A D gene is named only where the DNA matches it firmly. Size is stated for part of the rows, as once, few or many counts, or as a class when the clone is expanded.

TRBV21-1	few	TRBJ2-1	-	TGTGCCAGCAGCAAAGTCGCGGGTAGCGGGAGATTCTCCTACAATGAGCAGTTCTTC	CASSKVAGSGRFSYNEQFF
TRBV28	few	TRBJ2-4	TRBD2	TGTGCCAGCAGTCAACACCTTACCGGGGGGACCAAAAACATTCAGTACTTC	CASSQHLTGGTKNIQYF
TRBV2	-	TRBJ2-3	TRBD1	TGTGCCAGCAGTTACAGGGGGCCGGGGACAGATACGCAGTATTTT	CASSYRGPGTDTQYF
TRBV5-8	-	TRBJ1-6	-	TGTGCCAGCAGCTTGGGAGGCCCAGGGCTGGATTCACCCCTCCACTTT	CASSLGGPGLDSPLHF
TRBV7-3	-	TRBJ1-1	-	TGTGCCAGCAGCTTAACTGTCGGGAGCACTGAAGCTTTCTTT	CASSLTVGSTEAFF
TRBV7-2	many	TRBJ1-2	-	TGTGCCAGCAGCTTAGGGACAAACAACTATGGCTACACCTTC	CASSLGTNNYGYTF
TRBV6-4	once	TRBJ1-6	TRBD1	TGTGCCAGCAGTGACTCGGGACAGGGTAATTCACCCCTCCACTTT	CASSDSGQGNSPLHF
TRBV11-2	many	TRBJ2-5	-	TGTGCCAGCAGCTTAATTAGGGGGGGAGAGACCCAGTACTTC	CASSLIRGGETQYF
TRBV7-3	few	TRBJ2-3	-	TGTGCCAGCAGCTATGGGACTAGCACAGATACGCAGTATTTT	CASSYGTSTDTQYF
TRBV11-2	-	TRBJ1-5	-	TGTGCCAGCAGCGTGCCGTACAGGGAGTTCAATCAGCCCCAGCATTTT	CASSVPYREFNQPQHF
TRBV2	-	TRBJ1-2	TRBD1	TGTGCCAGCAGTGAACTGGCAGGGGGCGTTGGCTACACCTTC	CASSELAGGVGYTF
TRBV7-3	-	TRBJ2-2	TRBD2	TGTGCCAGCACCTCTCACGCCCCACGACTAGCGGGAGACACCGGGGAGCTGTTTTTT	CASTSHAPRLAGDTGELFF
TRBV6-5	-	TRBJ2-2	TRBD1	TGTGCCAGCAGACCTACAGGGGTCACCGGGGAGCTGTTTTTT	CASRPTGVTGELFF
TRBV7-9	-	TRBJ1-2	-	TGTGCCAGCAGCTTAGCAGACAGGCCTAACTATGGCTACACCTTC	CASSLADRPNYGYTF
TRBV5-1	-	TRBJ1-2	-	TGCGCCAGCAGCTTGGGAGGGTCTTTTAAAGATGGCTACACCTTC	CASSLGGSFKDGYTF
TRBV5-4	-	TRBJ2-7	-	TGTGCCAGCAGCTTCGGTACGTACGAGCAGTACTTC	CASSFGTYEQYF
TRBV7-9	-	TRBJ2-5	TRBD1	TGTGCCAGCAGCTTAGGGGACAGGGGGTGGACAAAAAACCAAGAGACCCAGTACTTC	CASSLGDRGWTKNQETQYF
TRBV5-1	once	TRBJ1-6	-	TGCGCCAGCAGCTTGGGGTACAGGGAGTCACCCCTCCACTTT	CASSLGYRESPLHF
TRBV29-1	-	TRBJ2-3	-	TGCAGCGTACGGGCGGGGCATGTAGCAGATACGCAGTATTTT	CSVRAGHVADTQYF
TRBV4-2	few	TRBJ2-5	TRBD1	TGTGCCAGCAGCCAGGCCTTTGGGACAGAGAAAGAGACCCAGTACTTC	CASSQAFGTEKETQYF
TRBV29-1	-	TRBJ1-5	TRBD1	TGCAGCGTTGTCGGGGGACAGGGGGACCATCAGCCCCAGCATTTT	CSVVGGQGDHQPQHF
TRBV29-1	-	TRBJ2-1	TRBD1	TGCAGCGGCCGGGACAGGGGAGCCTACAATGAGCAGTTCTTC	CSGRDRGAYNEQFF
TRBV7-2	-	TRBJ1-2	-	TGTGCCAGCAGCTTAGGACGAGGGATTTCAAATCATGATGGCTACACCTTC	CASSLGRGISNHDGYTF
TRBV18	once	TRBJ2-7	TRBD1	TGTGCCAGCTCACCGGACGGGACAGCTGCCTCCTACGAGCAGTACTTC	CASSPDGTAASYEQYF
TRBV28	-	TRBJ2-7	-	TGTGCCAGCTATGGGGCCCTGGGGGCCTACTACGAGCAGTACTTC	CASYGALGAYYEQYF
TRBV11-2	-	TRBJ1-5	-	TGTGCCAGCAGCAAAGGGCGGGGCAATCAGCCCCAGCATTTT	CASSKGRGNQPQHF
TRBV4-2	-	TRBJ2-6	-	TGTGCCAGCAGCCAACAATACAGGAATTGGGGTTCTGGGGCCAACGTCCTGACTTTC	CASSQQYRNWGSGANVLTF
TRBV6-5	-	TRBJ2-1	-	TGTGCCAGCAGTAGGGACACCTACTACAATGAGCAGTTCTTC	CASSRDTYYNEQFF
TRBV11-2	-	TRBJ1-1	-	TGTGCCAGCAGGAGGGGGGGTATGGGCACTGAAGCTTTCTTT	CASRRGGMGTEAFF
TRBV24-1	-	TRBJ2-1	-	TGTGCCACCAGTGATCCTACTAGGGCGGCAATTCGTGAGCAGTTCTTC	CATSDPTRAAIREQFF
TRBV29-1	-	TRBJ2-2	TRBD1	TGCAGCGTTGAAGGGACAGGGACCACCGGGGAGCTGTTTTTT	CSVEGTGTTGELFF
TRBV2	few	TRBJ1-1	TRBD1	TGTGCCAGCAGGCCGACAGGGGGCGAAGCTTTCTTT	CASRPTGGEAFF
TRBV5-1	-	TRBJ1-1	-	TGCGCCAGCAGCTTGGAGGTCGGGGAAGCTTTCTTT	CASSLEVGEAFF
TRBV7-9	-	TRBJ2-3	TRBD2	TGTGCCAGCAGCCCCGGCGGTACTAGCGGGGGGTTGAGCACAGATACGCAGTATTTT	CASSPGGTSGGLSTDTQYF
TRBV29-1	-	TRBJ2-7	-	TGCAGCGTTGAAGAAAAGGGAGGCGGGTACGAGCAGTACTTC	CSVEEKGGGYEQYF
TRBV5-5	-	TRBJ1-2	-	TGTGCCAGCAGCTCCCTGCCGGGGGGCTATGGCTACACCTTC	CASSSLPGGYGYTF
TRBV5-6	-	TRBJ2-7	-	TGTGCCAGCAGCCCCCAGGGGTTTGGGCAGTACTTC	CASSPQGFGQYF
TRBV14	-	TRBJ2-7	-	TGTGCCAGCAGCCGGCGCGGCCCGACTGTCTCCTACGAGCAGTACTTC	CASSRRGPTVSYEQYF
TRBV2	few	TRBJ2-3	-	TGTGCCAGCATCGAGAGAGGGTACTCAGATACGCAGTATTTT	CASIERGYSDTQYF
TRBV18	-	TRBJ1-1	TRBD1	TGTGCCAGCTCATCCGGGACAGGGGAGTGGAACACTGAAGCTTTCTTT	CASSSGTGEWNTEAFF
TRBV9	-	TRBJ2-5	TRBD2	TGTGCCAGCAGCCCGACTAGCGGGGGGCACAGGCAAGAGACCCAGTACTTC	CASSPTSGGHRQETQYF
TRBV29-1	few	TRBJ2-1	-	TGCAGCGTTGAAGAATCGGGGTACAATGAGCAGTTCTTC	CSVEESGYNEQFF
TRBV9	-	TRBJ2-7	-	TGTGCCAGCAGCGCCCCTAGCGAGGGACCCACCTACGAGCAGTACTTC	CASSAPSEGPTYEQYF
TRBV19	few	TRBJ1-1	-	TGTGCCAGTAGTATACCGGGGCACAGGGTGAAAACTGAAGCTTTCTTT	CASSIPGHRVKTEAFF
TRBV18	-	TRBJ2-1	-	TGTGCCAGCTCACCGCCCAGGGTCTCCTACAATGAGCAGTTCTTC	CASSPPRVSYNEQFF
TRBV4-1	-	TRBJ2-7	-	TGCGCCAGCAGCCAAGTCGGCCGGGGTAGCTCCTACGAGCAGTACTTC	CASSQVGRGSSYEQYF
TRBV19	-	TRBJ1-5	TRBD1	TGTGCCAGTAGTATAGAAACAGGGGTTACTCAGCCCCAGCATTTT	CASSIETGVTQPQHF
TRBV19	once	TRBJ2-5	-	TGTGCCAGTAGCTCGGTCAGAGGGGAGACCCAGTACTTC	CASSSVRGETQYF
TRBV24-1	few	TRBJ1-2	-	TGTGCCACCAGTGAGGGGTCGGACAGCCCCGACTATGGCTACACCTTC	CATSEGSDSPDYGYTF
TRBV5-4	-	TRBJ2-1	TRBD2	TGTGCCAGCAGCTTGGTTGCGTCTAGCGGGGAGCAGTTCTTC	CASSLVASSGEQFF
TRBV6-1	few	TRBJ2-5	-	TGTGCCAGCAGTGAACTGGCCGACCAAGAGACCCAGTACTTC	CASSELADQETQYF
TRBV27	-	TRBJ2-1	-	TGTGCCAGCAGTTTATGGGCCGGACAGTTCCAACAAAATGAGCAGTTCTTC	CASSLWAGQFQQNEQFF
TRBV27	-	TRBJ2-1	TRBD2	TGTGCCAGCAGTTCCGCCGCGGGACTAGCGGGAGGGTCCTACAATGAGCAGTTCTTC	CASSSAAGLAGGSYNEQFF
TRBV27	-	TRBJ1-6	TRBD1	TGTGCCAGCTCCTCCCTGGACAGGGGAAATTCACCCCTCCACTTT	CASSSLDRGNSPLHF
TRBV7-9	few	TRBJ1-4	-	TGTGCCAGCAGCTTAAAAGGGGGGGCGACTAATGAAAAACTGTTTTTT	CASSLKGGATNEKLFF
TRBV6-5	-	TRBJ2-1	TRBD2	TGTGCCAGCAGTAGCGGGAGCTACAATGAGCAGTTCTTC	CASSSGSYNEQFF
TRBV9	-	TRBJ2-1	TRBD2	TGTGCCAGCAGCGCCCTCATGGGCGGGGGGGCGTATGAGCAGTTCTTC	CASSALMGGGAYEQFF